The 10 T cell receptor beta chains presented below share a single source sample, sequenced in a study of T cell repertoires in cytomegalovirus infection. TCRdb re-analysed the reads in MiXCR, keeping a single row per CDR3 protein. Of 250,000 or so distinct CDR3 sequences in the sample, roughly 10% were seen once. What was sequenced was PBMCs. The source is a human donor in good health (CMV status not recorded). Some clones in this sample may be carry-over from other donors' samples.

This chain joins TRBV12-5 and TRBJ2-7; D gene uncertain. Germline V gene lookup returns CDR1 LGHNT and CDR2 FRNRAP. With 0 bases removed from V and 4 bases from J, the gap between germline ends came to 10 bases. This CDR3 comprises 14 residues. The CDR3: CASGLVQNKYEQYF. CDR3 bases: TGTGCTAGTGGTTTGGTACAAAACAAGTACGAGCAGTACTTC.

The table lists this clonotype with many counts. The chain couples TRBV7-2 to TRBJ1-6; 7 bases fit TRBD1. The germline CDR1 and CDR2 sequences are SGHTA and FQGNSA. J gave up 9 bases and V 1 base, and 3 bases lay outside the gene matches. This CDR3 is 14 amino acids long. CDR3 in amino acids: CASSLGQGGSPLHF. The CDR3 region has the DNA TGTGCCAGCAGCTTAGGACAGGGTGGTTCACCCCTCCACTTT.

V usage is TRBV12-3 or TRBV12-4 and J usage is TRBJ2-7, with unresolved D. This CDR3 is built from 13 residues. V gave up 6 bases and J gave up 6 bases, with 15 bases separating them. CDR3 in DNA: TGTGCCAGCAGACTCGACGCGCCGGGCGAGCAGTACTTC. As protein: CASRLDAPGEQYF.

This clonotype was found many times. The chain's CDR3 is CSAKKQGASGNTIYF. CDR3 coding DNA: TGCAGTGCCAAAAAACAGGGGGCGTCTGGAAACACCATATATTTT. V and J are TRBV20-1 and TRBJ1-3, with 9 bases that match TRBD1. Germline loops: CDR1 DFQATT, CDR2 SNEGSKA (reference sequence). The CDR3 has 15 residues. V trimming: 6 bases; J trimming: 1 base; junction bases outside the gene matches: 7.

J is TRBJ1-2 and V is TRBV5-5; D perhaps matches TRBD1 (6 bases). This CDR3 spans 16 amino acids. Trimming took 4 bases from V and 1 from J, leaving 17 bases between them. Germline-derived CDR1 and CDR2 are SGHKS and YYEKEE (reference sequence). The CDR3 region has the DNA TGTGCCAGCAGCCTCCCCAAACAGGGCTTTAACTATGGCTACACCTTC. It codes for CASSLPKQGFNYGYTF.

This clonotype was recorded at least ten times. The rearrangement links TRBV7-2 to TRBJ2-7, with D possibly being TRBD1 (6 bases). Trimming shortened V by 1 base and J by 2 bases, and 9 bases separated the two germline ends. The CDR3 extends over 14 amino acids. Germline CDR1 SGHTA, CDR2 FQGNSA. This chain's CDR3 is CASSLGRTAYEQYF. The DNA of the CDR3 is TGTGCCAGCAGCTTAGGCAGGACAGCCTACGAGCAGTACTTC.

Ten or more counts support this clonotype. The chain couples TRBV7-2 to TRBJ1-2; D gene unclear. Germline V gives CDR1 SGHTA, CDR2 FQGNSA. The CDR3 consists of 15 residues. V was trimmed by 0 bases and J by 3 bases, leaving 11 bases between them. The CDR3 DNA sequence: TGTGCCAGCAGCTTAGCGCGAGAACAGCACTATGGCTACACCTTC. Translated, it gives CASSLAREQHYGYTF.

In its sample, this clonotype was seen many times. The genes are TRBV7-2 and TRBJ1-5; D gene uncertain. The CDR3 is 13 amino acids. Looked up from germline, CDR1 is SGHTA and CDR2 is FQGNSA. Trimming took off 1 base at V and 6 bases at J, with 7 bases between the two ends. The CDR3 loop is CASSLGFGQPQHF. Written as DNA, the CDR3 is TGTGCCAGCAGCTTAGGTTTCGGTCAGCCCCAGCATTTT.

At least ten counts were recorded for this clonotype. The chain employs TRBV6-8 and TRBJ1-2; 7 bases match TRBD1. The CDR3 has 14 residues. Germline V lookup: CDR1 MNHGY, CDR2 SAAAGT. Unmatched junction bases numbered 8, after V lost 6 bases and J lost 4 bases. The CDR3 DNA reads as TGTGCCAGCAGGCTCAACCGGGACAGCTATGGCTACACCTTC. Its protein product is CASRLNRDSYGYTF.

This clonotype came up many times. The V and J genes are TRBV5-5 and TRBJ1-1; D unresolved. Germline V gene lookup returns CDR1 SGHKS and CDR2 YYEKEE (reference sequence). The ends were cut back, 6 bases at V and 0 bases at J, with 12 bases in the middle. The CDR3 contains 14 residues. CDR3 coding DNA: TGTGCCAGCACCCCGGGCATCATGAACACTGAAGCTTTCTTT. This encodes CASTPGIMNTEAFF.